This TCR beta chain was obtained from a study of identical twins. TCRdb re-called the 5' RACE reads with MiXCR, one entry per CDR3 protein. The sample lists some 560,000 distinct CDR3 sequences; 9.5% to 10% were seen once. These data also featured in a second study, about yellow fever vaccine responses in identical twins.

Sequenced input: PBMCs. The receptor comes from a woman younger than 35 in good health.

The CDR3 nucleotides read TGTGCCAGCAGTTACTTTTCAGGTACCGTACGGCTGTACGAGCAGTACTTC. Translated, it gives CASSYFSGTVRLYEQYF. V and J are TRBV6-5 and TRBJ2-7; D unclear. Germline-derived CDR1 and CDR2 are MNHEY and SVGAGI. V dropped 1 base and J dropped 4 bases, with 20 bases sitting between them. CDR3 length: 17 amino acids.